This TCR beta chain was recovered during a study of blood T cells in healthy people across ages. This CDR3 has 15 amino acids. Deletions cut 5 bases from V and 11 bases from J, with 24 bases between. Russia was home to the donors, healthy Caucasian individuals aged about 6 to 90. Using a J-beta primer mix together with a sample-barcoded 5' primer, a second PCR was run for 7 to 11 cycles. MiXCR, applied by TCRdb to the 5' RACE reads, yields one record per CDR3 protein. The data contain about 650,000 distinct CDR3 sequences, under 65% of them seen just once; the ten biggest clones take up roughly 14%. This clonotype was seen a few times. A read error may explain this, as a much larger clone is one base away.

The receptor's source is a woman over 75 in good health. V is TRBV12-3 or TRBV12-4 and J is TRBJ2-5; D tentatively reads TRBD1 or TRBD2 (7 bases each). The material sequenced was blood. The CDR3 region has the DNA TGTGCCAGCAGTGCAGGGGGGGACAGACACAATGAGCAGTACTTC. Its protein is CASSAGGDRHNEQYF.